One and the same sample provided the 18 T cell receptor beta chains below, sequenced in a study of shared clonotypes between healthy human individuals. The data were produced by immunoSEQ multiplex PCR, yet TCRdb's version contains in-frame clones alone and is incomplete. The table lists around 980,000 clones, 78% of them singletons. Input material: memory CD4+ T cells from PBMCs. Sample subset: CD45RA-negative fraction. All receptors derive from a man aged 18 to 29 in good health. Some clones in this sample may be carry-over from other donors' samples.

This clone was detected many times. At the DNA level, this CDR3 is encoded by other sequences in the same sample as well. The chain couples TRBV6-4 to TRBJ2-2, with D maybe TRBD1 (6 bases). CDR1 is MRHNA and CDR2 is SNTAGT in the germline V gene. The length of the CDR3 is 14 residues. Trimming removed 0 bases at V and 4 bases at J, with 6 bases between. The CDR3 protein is CASSDSGATGELFF. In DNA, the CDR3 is TGTGCCAGCAGTGACTCGGGGGCCACCGGGGAGCTGTTTTTT.

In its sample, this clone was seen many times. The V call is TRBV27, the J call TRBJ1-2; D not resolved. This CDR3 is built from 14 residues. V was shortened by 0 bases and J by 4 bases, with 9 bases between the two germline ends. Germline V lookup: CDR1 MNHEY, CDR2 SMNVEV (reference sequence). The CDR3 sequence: CASSLSGYSYGYTF. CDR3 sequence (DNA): TGTGCCAGCAGTTTATCGGGATACTCCTATGGCTACACCTTC.

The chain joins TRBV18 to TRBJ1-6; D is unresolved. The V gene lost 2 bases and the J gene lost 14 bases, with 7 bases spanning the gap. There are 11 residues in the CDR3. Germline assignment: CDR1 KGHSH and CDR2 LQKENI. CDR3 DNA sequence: TGTGCCAGCTCACCAGGGTCAACCCTCCACTTT. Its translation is CASSPGSTLHF.

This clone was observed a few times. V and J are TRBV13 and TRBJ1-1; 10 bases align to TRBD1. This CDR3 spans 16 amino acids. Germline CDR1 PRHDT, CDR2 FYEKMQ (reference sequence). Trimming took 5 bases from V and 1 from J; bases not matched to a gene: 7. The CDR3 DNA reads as TGTGCCAGCAGCCTCCGACAGGGGGCGGCGAACACTGAAGCTTTCTTT. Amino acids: CASSLRQGAANTEAFF. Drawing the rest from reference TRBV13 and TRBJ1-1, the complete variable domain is AAGVIQSPRHLIKEKRETATLKCYPIPRHDTVYWYQQGPGQDPQFLISFYEKMQSDKGSIPDRFSAQQFSDYHSELNMSSLELGDSALYFCASSLRQGAANTEAFFGQGTRLTVV.

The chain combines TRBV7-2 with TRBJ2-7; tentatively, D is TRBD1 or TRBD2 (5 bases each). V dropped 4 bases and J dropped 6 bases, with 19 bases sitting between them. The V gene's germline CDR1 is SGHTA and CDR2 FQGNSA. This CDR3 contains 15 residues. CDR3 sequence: CASSSSGTMAFEQYF. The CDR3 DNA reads TGTGCCAGCAGCTCATCCGGGACCATGGCATTCGAGCAGTACTTC.

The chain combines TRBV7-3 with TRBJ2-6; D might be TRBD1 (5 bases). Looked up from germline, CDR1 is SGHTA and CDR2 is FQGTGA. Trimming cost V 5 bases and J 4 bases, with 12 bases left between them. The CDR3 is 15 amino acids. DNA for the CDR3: TGTGCCAGCAGCCGGACACCGTCCGGGGCCAACGTCCTGACTTTC. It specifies CASSRTPSGANVLTF.

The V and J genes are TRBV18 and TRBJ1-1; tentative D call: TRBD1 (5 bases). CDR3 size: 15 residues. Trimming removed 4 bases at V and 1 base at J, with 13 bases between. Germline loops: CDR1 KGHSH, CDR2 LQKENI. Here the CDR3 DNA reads TGTGCCAGCTCACACCCCTTTGGGGCGAACACTGAAGCTTTCTTT. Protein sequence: CASSHPFGANTEAFF.

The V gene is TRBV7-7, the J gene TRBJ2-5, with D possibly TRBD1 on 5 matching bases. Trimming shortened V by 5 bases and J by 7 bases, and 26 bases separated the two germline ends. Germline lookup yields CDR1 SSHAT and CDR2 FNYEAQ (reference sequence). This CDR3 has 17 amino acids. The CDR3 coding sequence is TGTGCCAGCAGCCGTTACACCCGACAGTCGCTTCCCGGGACCCAGTACTTC. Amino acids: CASSRYTRQSLPGTQYF.

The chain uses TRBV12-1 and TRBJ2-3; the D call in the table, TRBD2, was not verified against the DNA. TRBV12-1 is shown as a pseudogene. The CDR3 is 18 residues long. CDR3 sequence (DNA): TGTGCCAGCAGCCCGGGTTTAGCGGGCTGGTTTAGCACAGATACGCAGTATTTT. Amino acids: CASSPGLAGWFSTDTQYF.

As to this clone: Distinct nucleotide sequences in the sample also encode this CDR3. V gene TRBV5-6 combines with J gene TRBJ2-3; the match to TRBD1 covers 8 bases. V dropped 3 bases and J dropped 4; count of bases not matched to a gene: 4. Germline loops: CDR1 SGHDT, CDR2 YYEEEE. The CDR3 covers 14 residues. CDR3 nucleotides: TGTGCCAGCAGCTCGAGACAGGGGCCAGATACGCAGTATTTT. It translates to CASSSRQGPDTQYF. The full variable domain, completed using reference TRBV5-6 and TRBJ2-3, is DAGVTQSPTHLIKTRGQQVTLRCSPKSGHDTVSWYQQALGQGPQFIFQYYEEEERQRGNFPDRFSGHQFPNYSSELNVNALLLGDSALYLCASSSRQGPDTQYFGPGTRLTVL.

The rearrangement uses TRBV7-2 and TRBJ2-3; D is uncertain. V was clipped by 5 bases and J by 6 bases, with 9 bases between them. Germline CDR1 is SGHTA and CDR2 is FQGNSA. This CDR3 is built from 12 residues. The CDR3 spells CASSTRADTQYF. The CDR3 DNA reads TGTGCCAGCAGCACCCGAGCGGATACGCAGTATTTT.

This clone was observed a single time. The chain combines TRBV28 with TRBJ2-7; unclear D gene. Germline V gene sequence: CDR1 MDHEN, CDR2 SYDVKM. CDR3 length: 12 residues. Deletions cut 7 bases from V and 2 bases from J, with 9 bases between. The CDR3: CASTPNTYEQYF. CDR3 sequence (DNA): TGTGCCAGCACCCCAAACACCTACGAGCAGTACTTC. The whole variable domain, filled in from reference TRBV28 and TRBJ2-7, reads DVKVTQSSRYLVKRTGEKVFLECVQDMDHENMFWYRQDPGLGLRLIYFSYDVKMKEKGDIPEGYSVSREKKERFSLILESASTNQTSMYLCASTPNTYEQYFGPGTRLTVT.

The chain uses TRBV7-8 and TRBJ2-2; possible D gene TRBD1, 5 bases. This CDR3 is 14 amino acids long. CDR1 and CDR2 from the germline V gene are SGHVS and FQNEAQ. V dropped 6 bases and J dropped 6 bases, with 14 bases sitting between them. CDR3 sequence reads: CASRSMDNSGELFF. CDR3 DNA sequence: TGTGCCAGCAGATCTATGGACAATTCCGGGGAGCTGTTTTTT.

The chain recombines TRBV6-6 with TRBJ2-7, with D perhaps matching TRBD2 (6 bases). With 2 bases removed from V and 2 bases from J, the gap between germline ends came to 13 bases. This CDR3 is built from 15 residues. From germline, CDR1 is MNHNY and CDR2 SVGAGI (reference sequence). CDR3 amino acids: CASSYGTGGTYEQYF. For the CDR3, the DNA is TGTGCCAGCAGTTACGGGACCGGGGGAACCTACGAGCAGTACTTC.

CDR3 DNA sequence: TGTGCCAGCAGTGAATCAGTGGGGGCTAGCGGGACCCGCAATGAGCAGTTCTTC. It is translated as CASSESVGASGTRNEQFF. The chain combines TRBV25-1 with TRBJ2-1; 9 bases map to TRBD2. J lost 6 bases, V lost 1 base, and 13 bases had no gene match. From germline, CDR1 is MGHDK and CDR2 SYGVNS. CDR3 length equals 18 residues.

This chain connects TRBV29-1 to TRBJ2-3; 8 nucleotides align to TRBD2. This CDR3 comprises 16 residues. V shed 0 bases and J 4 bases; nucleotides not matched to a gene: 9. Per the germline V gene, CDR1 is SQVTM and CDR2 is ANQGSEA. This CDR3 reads CSVEDRTGGPADTQYF. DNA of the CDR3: TGCAGCGTTGAAGATCGCACGGGAGGGCCTGCAGATACGCAGTATTTT.

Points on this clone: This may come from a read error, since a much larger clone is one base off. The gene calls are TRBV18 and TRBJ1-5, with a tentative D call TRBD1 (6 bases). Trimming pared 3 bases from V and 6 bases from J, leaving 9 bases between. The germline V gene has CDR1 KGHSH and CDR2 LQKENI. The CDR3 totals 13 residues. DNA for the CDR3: TGTGCCAGCTCACCGGGCAGGGGTCAGCCCCAGCATTTT. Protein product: CASSPGRGQPQHF.

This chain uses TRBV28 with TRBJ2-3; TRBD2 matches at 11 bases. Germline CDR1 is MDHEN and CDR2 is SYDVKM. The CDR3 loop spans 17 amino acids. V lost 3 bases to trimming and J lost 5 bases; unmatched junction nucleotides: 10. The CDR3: CASSFITTSGSGDTQYF. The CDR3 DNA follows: TGTGCCAGCAGTTTCATCACTACTAGCGGGAGCGGAGATACGCAGTATTTT. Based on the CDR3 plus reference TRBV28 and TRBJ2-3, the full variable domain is DVKVTQSSRYLVKRTGEKVFLECVQDMDHENMFWYRQDPGLGLRLIYFSYDVKMKEKGDIPEGYSVSREKKERFSLILESASTNQTSMYLCASSFITTSGSGDTQYFGPGTRLTVL.